This TCR beta chain was identified during a study of T cells in Graves' hyperthyroidism and ophthalmopathy. The germline gives CDR1 LGHDT, CDR2 YNNKEL (reference sequence). V shed 6 bases and J 5 bases; nucleotides not matched to a gene: 9. This CDR3 is 14 amino acids long. RNA transcripts gave rise to amplified TCR beta CDR3 regions. In the first-round RT-PCR of the TCR CDR3, the HTBI primer set was used. Via MiXCR, TCRdb re-called the multiplex PCR reads, giving one row per CDR3 protein. The table includes about 130,000 distinct CDR3 sequences, approximately 24% detected once. This clonotype originated in a woman aged 45 to 65 with Graves' hyperthyroidism that later progressed to Graves' ophthalmopathy. The material sequenced was blood. The V gene is TRBV3-1, the J gene TRBJ2-5; 7 bases match TRBD2. The CDR3 region has the DNA TGTGCCAGCAGTGTGGCGGGAGAGGTGGAGACCCAGTACTTC. This sequence encodes CASSVAGEVETQYF.